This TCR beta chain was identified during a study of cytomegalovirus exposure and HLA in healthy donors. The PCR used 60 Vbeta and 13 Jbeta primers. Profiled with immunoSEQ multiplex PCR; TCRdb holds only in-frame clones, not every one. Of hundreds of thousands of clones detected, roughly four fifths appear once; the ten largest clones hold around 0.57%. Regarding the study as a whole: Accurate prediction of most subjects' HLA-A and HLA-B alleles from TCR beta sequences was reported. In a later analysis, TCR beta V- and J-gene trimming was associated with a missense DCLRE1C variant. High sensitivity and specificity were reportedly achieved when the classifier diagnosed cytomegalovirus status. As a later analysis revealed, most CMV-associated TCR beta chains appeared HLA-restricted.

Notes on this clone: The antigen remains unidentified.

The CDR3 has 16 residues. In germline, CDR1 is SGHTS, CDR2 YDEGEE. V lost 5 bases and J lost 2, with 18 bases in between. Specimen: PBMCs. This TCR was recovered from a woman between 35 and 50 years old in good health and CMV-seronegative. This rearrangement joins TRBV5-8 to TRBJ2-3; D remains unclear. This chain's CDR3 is CASRVMRGFSTDTQYF. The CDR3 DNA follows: TGTGCCAGCAGAGTGATGAGAGGCTTCTCCACAGATACGCAGTATTTT.